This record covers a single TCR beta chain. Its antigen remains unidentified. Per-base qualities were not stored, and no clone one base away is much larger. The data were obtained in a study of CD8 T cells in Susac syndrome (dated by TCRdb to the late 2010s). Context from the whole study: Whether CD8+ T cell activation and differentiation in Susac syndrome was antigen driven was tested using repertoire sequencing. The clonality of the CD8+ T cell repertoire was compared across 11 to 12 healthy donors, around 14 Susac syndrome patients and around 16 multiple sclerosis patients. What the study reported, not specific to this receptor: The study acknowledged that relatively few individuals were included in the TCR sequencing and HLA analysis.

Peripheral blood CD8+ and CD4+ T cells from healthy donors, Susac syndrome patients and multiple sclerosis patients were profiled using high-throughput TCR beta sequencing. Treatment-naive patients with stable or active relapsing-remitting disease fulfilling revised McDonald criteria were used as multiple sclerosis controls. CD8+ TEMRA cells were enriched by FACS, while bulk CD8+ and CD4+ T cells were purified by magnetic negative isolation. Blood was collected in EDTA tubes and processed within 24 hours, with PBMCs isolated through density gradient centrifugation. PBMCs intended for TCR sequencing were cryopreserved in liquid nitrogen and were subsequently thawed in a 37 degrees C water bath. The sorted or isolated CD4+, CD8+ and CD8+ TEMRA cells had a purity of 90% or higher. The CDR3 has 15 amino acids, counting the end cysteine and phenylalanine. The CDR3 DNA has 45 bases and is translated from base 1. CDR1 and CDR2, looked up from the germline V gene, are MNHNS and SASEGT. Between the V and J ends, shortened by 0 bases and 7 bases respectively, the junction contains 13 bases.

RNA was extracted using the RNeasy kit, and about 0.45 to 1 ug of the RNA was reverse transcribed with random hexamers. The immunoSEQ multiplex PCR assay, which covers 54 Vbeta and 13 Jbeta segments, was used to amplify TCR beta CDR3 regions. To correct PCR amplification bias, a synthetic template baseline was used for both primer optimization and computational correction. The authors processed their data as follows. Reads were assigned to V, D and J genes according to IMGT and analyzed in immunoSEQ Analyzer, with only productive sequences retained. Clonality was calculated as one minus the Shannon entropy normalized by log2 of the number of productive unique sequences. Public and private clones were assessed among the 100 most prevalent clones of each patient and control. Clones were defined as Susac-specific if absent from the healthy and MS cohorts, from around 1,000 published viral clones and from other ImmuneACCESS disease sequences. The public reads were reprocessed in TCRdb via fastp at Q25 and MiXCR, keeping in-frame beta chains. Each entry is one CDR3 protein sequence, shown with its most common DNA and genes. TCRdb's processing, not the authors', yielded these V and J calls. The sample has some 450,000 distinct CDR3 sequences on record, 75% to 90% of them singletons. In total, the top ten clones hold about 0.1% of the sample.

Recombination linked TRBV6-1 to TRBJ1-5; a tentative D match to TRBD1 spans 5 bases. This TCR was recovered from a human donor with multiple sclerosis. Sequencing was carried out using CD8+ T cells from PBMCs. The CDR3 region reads CASSEAGRAGQPQHF. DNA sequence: TGTGCCAGCAGTGAAGCTGGAAGGGCAGGGCAGCCCCAGCATTTT.